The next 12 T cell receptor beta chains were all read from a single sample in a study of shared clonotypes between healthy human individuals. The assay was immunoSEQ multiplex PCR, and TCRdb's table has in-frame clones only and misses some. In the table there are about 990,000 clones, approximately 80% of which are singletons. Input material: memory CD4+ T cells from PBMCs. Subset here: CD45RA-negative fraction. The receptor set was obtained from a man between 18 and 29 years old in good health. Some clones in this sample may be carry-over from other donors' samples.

The DNA of the CDR3 is TGTGCCAGCAGTTACTCGATGGTGGGCCTCGAGACCCAGTACTTC. This codes for CASSYSMVGLETQYF. The V and J genes are TRBV6-6 and TRBJ2-5; D unresolved. The CDR3 has 15 amino acids. Trimming removed 0 bases at V and 5 bases at J, with 13 bases between. Germline CDR1 reads MNHNY; CDR2 reads SVGAGI (reference sequence).

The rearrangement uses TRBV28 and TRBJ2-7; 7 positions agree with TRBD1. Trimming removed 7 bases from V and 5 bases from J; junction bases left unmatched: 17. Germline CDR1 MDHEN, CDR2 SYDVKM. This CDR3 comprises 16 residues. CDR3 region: CASTTQSDRAVHEQYF. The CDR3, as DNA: TGTGCCAGCACCACCCAATCCGACAGGGCCGTTCACGAGCAGTACTTC.

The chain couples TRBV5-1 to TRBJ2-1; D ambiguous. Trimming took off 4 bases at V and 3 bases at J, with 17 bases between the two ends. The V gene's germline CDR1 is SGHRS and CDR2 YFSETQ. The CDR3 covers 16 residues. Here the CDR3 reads CASSLFRTGSYNEQFF. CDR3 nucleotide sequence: TGCGCCAGCAGCCTGTTCCGAACGGGCAGCTACAATGAGCAGTTCTTC.

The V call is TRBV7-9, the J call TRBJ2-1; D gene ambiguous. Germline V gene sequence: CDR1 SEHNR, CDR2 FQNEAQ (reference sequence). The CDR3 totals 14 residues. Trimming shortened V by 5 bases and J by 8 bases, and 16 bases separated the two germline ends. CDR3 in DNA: TGTGCCAGCAGCCCCTACGGTGTTGGCGATGAGCAGTTCTTC. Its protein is CASSPYGVGDEQFF.

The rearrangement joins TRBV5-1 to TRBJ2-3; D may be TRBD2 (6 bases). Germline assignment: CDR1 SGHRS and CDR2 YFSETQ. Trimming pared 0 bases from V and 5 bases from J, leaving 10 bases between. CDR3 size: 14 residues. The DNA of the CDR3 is TGCGCCAGCAGCTTGGGTTGGGGGGAAGATACGCAGTATTTT. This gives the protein CASSLGWGEDTQYF.

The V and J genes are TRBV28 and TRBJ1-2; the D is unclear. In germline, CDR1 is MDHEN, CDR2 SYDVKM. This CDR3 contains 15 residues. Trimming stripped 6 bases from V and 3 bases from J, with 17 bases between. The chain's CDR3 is CASRIRTAGHYGYTF. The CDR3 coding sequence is TGTGCCAGCAGGATAAGGACGGCCGGTCACTATGGCTACACCTTC.

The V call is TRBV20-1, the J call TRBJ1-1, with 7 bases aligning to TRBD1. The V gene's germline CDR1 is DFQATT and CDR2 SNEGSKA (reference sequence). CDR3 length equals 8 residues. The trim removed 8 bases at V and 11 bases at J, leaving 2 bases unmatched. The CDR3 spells CSIRGAFF. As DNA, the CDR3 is TGCAGTATCAGGGGGGCTTTCTTT.

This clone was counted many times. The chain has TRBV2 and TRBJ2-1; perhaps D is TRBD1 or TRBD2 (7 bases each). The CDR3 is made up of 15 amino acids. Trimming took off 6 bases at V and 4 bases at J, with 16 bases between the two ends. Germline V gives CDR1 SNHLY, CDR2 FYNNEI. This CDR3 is CASSKGGGGYNEQFF. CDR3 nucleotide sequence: TGTGCCAGCAGCAAGGGAGGGGGCGGATACAATGAGCAGTTCTTC.

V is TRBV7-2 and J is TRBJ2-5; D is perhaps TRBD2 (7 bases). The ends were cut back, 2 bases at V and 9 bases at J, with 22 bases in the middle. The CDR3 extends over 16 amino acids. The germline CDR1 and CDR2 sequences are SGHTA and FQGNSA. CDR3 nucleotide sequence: TGTGCCAGCAGCTTATATAGGCGGGGGCTCAACGAGGCCCAGTACTTC. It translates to CASSLYRRGLNEAQYF.

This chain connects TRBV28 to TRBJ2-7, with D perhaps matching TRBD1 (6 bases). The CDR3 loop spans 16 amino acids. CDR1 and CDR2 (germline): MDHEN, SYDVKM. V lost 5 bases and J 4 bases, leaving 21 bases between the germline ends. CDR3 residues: CASSPNRLSRGYEQYF. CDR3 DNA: TGTGCCAGCAGTCCTAATCGACTAAGCAGGGGATACGAGCAGTACTTC.

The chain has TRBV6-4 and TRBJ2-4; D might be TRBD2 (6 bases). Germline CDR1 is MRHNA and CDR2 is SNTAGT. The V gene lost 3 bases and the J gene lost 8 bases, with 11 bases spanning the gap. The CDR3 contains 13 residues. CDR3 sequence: CASSERWGDIQYF. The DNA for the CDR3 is TGTGCCAGCAGTGAGAGGTGGGGGGACATTCAGTACTTC.

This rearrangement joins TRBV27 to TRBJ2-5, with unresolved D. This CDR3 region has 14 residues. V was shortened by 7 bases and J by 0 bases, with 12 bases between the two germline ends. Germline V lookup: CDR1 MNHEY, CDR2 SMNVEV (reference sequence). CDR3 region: CASKNHEYQETQYF. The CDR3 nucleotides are TGTGCCAGCAAGAACCACGAGTACCAAGAGACCCAGTACTTC.